A selection of T cell receptor beta chains follows, all from one sample in a study of graft-versus-host responses after intestinal transplantation. Generated by immunoSEQ multiplex PCR, the TCRdb table keeps only in-frame clones and is missing some. This sample has 120,000 or so clones, with just under 95% found just once. These receptors lack a known antigen. The sample consisted of unstimulated CD8+ T cells sorted from spleen or lymph node cells, taken before intestinal transplant. The receptors here all came from a human donor who received an intestinal transplant. CDR3s include the opening cysteine and the closing phenylalanine or tryptophan. The D gene is left open where the match is weak. A clone size is listed for some rows: how often the clone was seen (once, few, many), or a class if it is expanded.

size: .; J: TRBJ1-5; V: TRBV11-2; D: .; DNA: TGTGCCAGCAGCTTAGGGACGGCTAGCAATCAGCCCCAGCATTTT; CDR3: CASSLGTASNQPQHF
size: .; J: TRBJ1-2; V: TRBV6-5; D: .; DNA: TGTGCCAGCAGTTATTCCCAGGGTAGCTATGGCTACACCTTC; CDR3: CASSYSQGSYGYTF
size: .; J: TRBJ2-7; V: TRBV19; D: TRBD2; DNA: TGTGCCAGTAGTGAAGGACTAGCGGGAGGATATGAGCAGTACTTC; CDR3: CASSEGLAGGYEQYF
size: .; J: TRBJ2-1; V: TRBV4-1; D: TRBD2; DNA: TGCGCCAGCAGCCAAGTTCTGAACGGGAGGGGATACAATGAGCAGTTCTTC; CDR3: CASSQVLNGRGYNEQFF
size: .; J: TRBJ1-1; V: TRBV5-6; D: .; DNA: TGTGCCAGCAGCCCAAGTTTGAACACTGAAGCTTTCTTT; CDR3: CASSPSLNTEAFF
size: .; J: TRBJ2-7; V: TRBV9; D: TRBD1; DNA: TGTGCCAGCAGCCCCGGACAGGGCTACGAGCAGTACTTC; CDR3: CASSPGQGYEQYF
size: .; J: TRBJ2-3; V: TRBV4-1; D: TRBD2; DNA: TGCGCCAGCAGCCGGACTAGCAGCACAGATACGCAGTATTTT; CDR3: CASSRTSSTDTQYF
size: .; J: TRBJ2-7; V: TRBV23-1; D: .; DNA: TGCGCCAGCCGATACAGGGATGAGTACTTC; CDR3: CASRYRDEYF
size: .; J: TRBJ2-2; V: TRBV7-6; D: TRBD2; DNA: TGTGCCAGCAGCTTAGGGCCAGCGGGAGGAACCGGGGAGCTGTTTTTT; CDR3: CASSLGPAGGTGELFF
size: .; J: TRBJ1-3; V: TRBV2; D: .; DNA: TGTGCCAGCAGTTCTTCTCCAGGGGTCGGAAACACCATATATTTT; CDR3: CASSSSPGVGNTIYF
size: .; J: TRBJ2-1; V: TRBV7-3; D: .; DNA: TGTGCCAGCAGCCAGAACCCTTACGAAATGGATGAGCAGTTCTTC; CDR3: CASSQNPYEMDEQFF
size: .; J: TRBJ1-3; V: TRBV6-5; D: .; DNA: TGTGCCAGTACTTATAACTCTGGAAACACCATATATTTT; CDR3: CASTYNSGNTIYF
size: .; J: TRBJ2-1; V: TRBV7-9; D: TRBD2; DNA: TGTGCCAGCAGCTTACTAGCGGGGGAGCAGTTCTTC; CDR3: CASSLLAGEQFF
size: .; J: TRBJ2-7; V: TRBV11-2; D: .; DNA: TGTGCCAGCAGCTTCGGGGGAGGTTACGAGCAGTACTTC; CDR3: CASSFGGGYEQYF
size: .; J: TRBJ2-7; V: TRBV6-6; D: TRBD1; DNA: TGTGCCAGCAGCCCGAGGGGACAGCGGAGGATGGAGGAGCAGTACTTC; CDR3: CASSPRGQRRMEEQYF
size: .; J: TRBJ2-7; V: TRBV27; D: TRBD1; DNA: TGTGCCAGCAGTTCCGGGACAGGGAGGAACGAGCAGTACTTC; CDR3: CASSSGTGRNEQYF
size: .; J: TRBJ2-3; V: TRBV30; D: .; DNA: TGTGCCTGGAGTGATCGGGGAGATACGCAGTATTTT; CDR3: CAWSDRGDTQYF
size: .; J: TRBJ2-2; V: TRBV27; D: .; DNA: TGTGCCAGCAGTTTTACCCTAGTGGGACCCGAGGAGCTGTTTTTT; CDR3: CASSFTLVGPEELFF
size: .; J: TRBJ2-1; V: TRBV9; D: TRBD2; DNA: TGTGCCAGTACCGGGACTAGCGTAAATGAGCAGTTCTTC; CDR3: CASTGTSVNEQFF
size: .; J: TRBJ2-3; V: TRBV19; D: .; DNA: TGTGCCAGTAGTATGGGCACAGATACGCAGTATTTT; CDR3: CASSMGTDTQYF
size: .; J: TRBJ2-1; V: TRBV4-2; D: TRBD2; DNA: TGTGCCAGCAGCCAAGATCCGCCTAGCGGGAGAGGTCGCAATGAGCAGTTCTTC; CDR3: CASSQDPPSGRGRNEQFF
size: .; J: TRBJ1-1; V: TRBV27; D: .; DNA: TGTGCCAGCAGTCCTCGACATGTCAGTGAAGCTTTCTTT; CDR3: CASSPRHVSEAFF
size: few; J: TRBJ1-1; V: TRBV30; D: .; DNA: TGTGCCTCCAAGGGCCGGCTCTCTGAAGCTTTCTTT; CDR3: CASKGRLSEAFF